The 5 T cell receptor beta chains presented below share a single source sample, sequenced in a study of CD8 T cells in ankylosing spondylitis. The study, taken as a whole, reports: A TCR beta motif of 7 to 9 highly homologous variants seemed to mark ankylosing spondylitis blood.

Via MiXCR, TCRdb re-called the 5' RACE reads, giving one row per CDR3 protein. The table shows about 700,000 distinct CDR3 sequences, with 15% to 20% occurring only once. For these TCRs, the target antigens are not known. Specimen: blood, either unsorted or a sorted T cell fraction (not recorded which). These receptors originate from a male donor with ankylosing spondylitis.

The rearrangement links TRBV2 to TRBJ2-7, with D tentatively TRBD1 (5 bases). CDR3 length: 17 amino acids. The germline V and J ends were trimmed by 4 bases and 1 base, with 20 bases remaining between them. Looked up from germline, CDR1 is SNHLY and CDR2 is FYNNEI. The CDR3 protein is CASSAGRLQRTSYEQYF. As DNA, the CDR3 is TGTGCCAGCAGTGCGGGTCGACTGCAAAGGACATCCTACGAGCAGTACTTC.

This chain connects TRBV12-3 or TRBV12-4 to TRBJ1-2; D is unclear. V lost 1 base and J 2 bases, leaving 11 bases between the germline ends. This CDR3 has 15 amino acids. CDR3 amino acids: CASSLVGILNYGYTF. CDR3 nucleotide sequence: TGTGCCAGCAGTTTAGTGGGGATCTTAAACTATGGCTACACCTTC.

The chain uses TRBV20-1 and TRBJ1-1; D ambiguous. The CDR3 covers 14 residues. Trimming pared 3 bases from V and 3 bases from J, leaving 14 bases between. Germline V gene data show CDR1 as DFQATT and CDR2 as SNEGSKA (reference sequence). CDR3 residues: CSASFFVDHTEAFF. CDR3 bases: TGCAGTGCTAGTTTTTTCGTTGATCACACTGAAGCTTTCTTT.

This clonotype has a handful of counts. The V gene is TRBV20-1, the J gene TRBJ2-3; TRBD2 matches 8 bases. Per germline, CDR1 DFQATT and CDR2 SNEGSKA (reference sequence). The CDR3 consists of 17 residues. J was trimmed by 0 bases and V by 1 base; bases with no gene match: 9. CDR3 region: CSARVWQREISTDTQYF. The CDR3 DNA follows: TGCAGTGCTAGAGTTTGGCAGCGGGAGATTAGCACAGATACGCAGTATTTT.

The chain links TRBV30 to TRBJ2-7; the D gene is possibly TRBD2 (6 bases). CDR3 length: 14 residues. Germline V gene data show CDR1 as GTSNPN and CDR2 as SVGIG (reference sequence). Deletions cut 0 bases from V and 3 bases from J, with 12 bases between. The CDR3 loop is CAWSVGWRGYEQYF. DNA of the CDR3: TGTGCCTGGAGTGTAGGTTGGCGGGGCTACGAGCAGTACTTC.